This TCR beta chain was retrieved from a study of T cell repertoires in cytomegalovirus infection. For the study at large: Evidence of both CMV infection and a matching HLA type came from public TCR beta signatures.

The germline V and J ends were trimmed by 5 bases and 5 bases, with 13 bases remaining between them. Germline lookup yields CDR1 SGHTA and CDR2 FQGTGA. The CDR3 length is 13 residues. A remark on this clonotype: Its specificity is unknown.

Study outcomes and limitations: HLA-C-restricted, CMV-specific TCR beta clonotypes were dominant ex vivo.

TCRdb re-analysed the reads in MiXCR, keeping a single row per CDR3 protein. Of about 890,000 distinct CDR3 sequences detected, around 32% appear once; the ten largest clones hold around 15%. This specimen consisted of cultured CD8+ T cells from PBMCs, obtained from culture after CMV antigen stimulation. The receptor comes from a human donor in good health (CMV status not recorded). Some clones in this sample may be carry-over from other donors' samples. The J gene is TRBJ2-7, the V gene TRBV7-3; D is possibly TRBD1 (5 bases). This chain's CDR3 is CASSAAGQDEQYF. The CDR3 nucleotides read TGTGCCAGCAGCGCCGCAGGGCAAGACGAGCAGTACTTC.